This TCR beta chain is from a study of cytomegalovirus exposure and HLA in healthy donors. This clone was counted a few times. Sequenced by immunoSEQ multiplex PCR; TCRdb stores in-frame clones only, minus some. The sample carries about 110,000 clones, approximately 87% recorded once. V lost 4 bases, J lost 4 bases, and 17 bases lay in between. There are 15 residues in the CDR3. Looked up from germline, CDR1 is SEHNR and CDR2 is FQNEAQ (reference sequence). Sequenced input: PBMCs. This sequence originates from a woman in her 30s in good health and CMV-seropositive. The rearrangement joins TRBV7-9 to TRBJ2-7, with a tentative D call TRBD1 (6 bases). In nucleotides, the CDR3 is TGTGCCAGCAGCTCACCCTCGTTGGGGGCGTACGAGCAGTACTTC. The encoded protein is CASSSPSLGAYEQYF.